The text below deals with one TCR beta chain. PCR primers comprised 60 Vbeta and 13 Jbeta primers. The method was immunoSEQ multiplex PCR; TCRdb's version includes in-frame clones alone and lacks a portion of them. The profile covers 210,000 or so clones, with about 79% appearing a single time and around 1.8% taken by the ten largest. V was trimmed by 4 bases and J by 4 bases, leaving 13 bases between them. The CDR3 has 15 residues. The germline V gene encodes CDR1 KGHSH and CDR2 LQKENI. This sample stems from a study of cytomegalovirus exposure and HLA in healthy donors. This sequence was found in a man aged 18 to 35 in good health and CMV-seronegative. The chain has TRBV18 and TRBJ2-2; possible D gene TRBD2, 6 bases. The sequenced material came from PBMCs. This CDR3 is CASSQESGGTGELFF. The DNA for the CDR3 is TGTGCCAGCTCACAGGAATCCGGGGGCACCGGGGAGCTGTTTTTT.